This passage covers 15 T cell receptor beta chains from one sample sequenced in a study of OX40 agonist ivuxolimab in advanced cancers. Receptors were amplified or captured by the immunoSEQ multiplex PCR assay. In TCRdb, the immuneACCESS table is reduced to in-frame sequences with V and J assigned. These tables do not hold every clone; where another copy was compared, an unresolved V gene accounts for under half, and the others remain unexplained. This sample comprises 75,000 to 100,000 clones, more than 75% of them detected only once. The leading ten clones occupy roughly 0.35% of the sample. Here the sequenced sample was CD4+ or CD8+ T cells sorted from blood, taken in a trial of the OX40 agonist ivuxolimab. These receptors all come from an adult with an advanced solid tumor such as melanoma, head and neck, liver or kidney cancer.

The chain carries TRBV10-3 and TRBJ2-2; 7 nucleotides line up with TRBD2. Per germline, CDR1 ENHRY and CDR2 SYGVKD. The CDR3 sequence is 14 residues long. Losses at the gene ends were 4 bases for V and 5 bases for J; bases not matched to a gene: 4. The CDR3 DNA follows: TGTGCCATCAGTGGGGCTAGCGGTACCGGGGAGCTGTTTTTT. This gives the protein CAISGASGTGELFF.

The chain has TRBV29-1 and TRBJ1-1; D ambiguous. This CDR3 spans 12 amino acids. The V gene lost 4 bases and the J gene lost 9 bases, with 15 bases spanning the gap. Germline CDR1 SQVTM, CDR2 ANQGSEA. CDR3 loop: CSVAKGEFKAFF. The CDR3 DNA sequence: TGCAGCGTTGCAAAGGGTGAATTCAAAGCTTTCTTT.

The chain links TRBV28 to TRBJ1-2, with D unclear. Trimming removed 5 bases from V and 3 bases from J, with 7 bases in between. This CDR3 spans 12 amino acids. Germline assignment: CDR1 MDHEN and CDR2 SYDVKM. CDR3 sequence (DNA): TGTGCCAGCAGTATGCGGTACTATGGCTACACCTTC. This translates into CASSMRYYGYTF.

The CDR3 loop reads CASSSYRREGTEAFF. The CDR3 nucleotides are TGTGCCAGCAGTTCATACCGACGGGAGGGTACTGAAGCTTTCTTT. This chain links TRBV27 with TRBJ1-1; no firm D call. The CDR3 has 15 amino acids. V was trimmed by 4 bases and J by 5 bases, leaving 17 bases between them. CDR1 MNHEY and CDR2 SMNVEV come from the germline V gene (reference sequence).

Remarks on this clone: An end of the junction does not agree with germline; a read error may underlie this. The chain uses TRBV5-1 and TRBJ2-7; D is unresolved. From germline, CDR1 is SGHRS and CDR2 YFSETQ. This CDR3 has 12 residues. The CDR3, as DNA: TGCGCCAGCAGCCCCCCCTCCAACGAGCAGTACTTC. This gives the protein CASSPPSNEQYF.

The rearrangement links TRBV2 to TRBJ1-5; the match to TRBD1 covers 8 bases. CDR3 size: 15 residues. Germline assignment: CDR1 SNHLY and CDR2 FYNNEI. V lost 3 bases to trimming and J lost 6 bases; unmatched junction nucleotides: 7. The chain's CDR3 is CASSERQGAIQPQHF. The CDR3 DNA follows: TGTGCCAGCAGTGAGAGGCAGGGGGCAATTCAGCCCCAGCATTTT. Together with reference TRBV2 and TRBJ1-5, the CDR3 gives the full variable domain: EPEVTQTPSHQVTQMGQEVILRCVPISNHLYFYWYRQILGQKVEFLVSFYNNEISEKSEIFDDQFSVERPDGSNFTLKIRSTKLEDSAMYFCASSERQGAIQPQHFGDGTRLSIL.

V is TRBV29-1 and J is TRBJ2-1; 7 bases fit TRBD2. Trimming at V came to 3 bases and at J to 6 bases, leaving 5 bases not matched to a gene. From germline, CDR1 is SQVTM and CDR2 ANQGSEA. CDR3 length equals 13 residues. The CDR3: CSVDSSGFNEQFF. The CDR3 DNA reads TGCAGCGTTGATTCTAGCGGTTTCAATGAGCAGTTCTTC.

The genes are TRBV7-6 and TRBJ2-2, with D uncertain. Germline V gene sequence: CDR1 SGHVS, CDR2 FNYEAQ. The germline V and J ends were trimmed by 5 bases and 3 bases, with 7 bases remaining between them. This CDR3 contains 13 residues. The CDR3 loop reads CASSPRDTGELFF. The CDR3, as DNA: TGTGCCAGCAGCCCCCGTGACACCGGGGAGCTGTTTTTT.

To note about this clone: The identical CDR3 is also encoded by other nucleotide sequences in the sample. CDR3 nucleotide sequence: TGCGCCAGCAGCTTAGGTCTAGGTGAGCAGTTCTTC. Amino acids: CASSLGLGEQFF. The chain uses TRBV5-1 and TRBJ2-1; D remains unclear. The CDR3 spans 12 residues. V lost 2 bases and J 9 bases, leaving 9 bases between the germline ends. Germline CDR1 is SGHRS and CDR2 is YFSETQ.

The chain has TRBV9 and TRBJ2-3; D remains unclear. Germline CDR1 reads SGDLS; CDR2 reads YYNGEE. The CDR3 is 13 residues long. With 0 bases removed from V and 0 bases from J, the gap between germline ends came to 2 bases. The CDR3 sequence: CASSVVSTDTQYF. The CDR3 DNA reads TGTGCCAGCAGCGTAGTCAGCACAGATACGCAGTATTTT.

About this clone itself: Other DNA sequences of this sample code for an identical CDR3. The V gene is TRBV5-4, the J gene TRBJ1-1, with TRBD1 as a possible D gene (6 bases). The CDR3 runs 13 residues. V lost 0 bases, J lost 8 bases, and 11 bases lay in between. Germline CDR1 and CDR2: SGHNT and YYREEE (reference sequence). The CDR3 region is CASSLGGTTEAFF. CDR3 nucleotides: TGTGCCAGCAGCTTGGGAGGGACAACCGAAGCTTTCTTT. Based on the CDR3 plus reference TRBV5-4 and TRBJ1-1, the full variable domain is ETGVTQSPTHLIKTRGQQVTLRCSSQSGHNTVSWYQQALGQGPQFIFQYYREEENGRGNFPPRFSGLQFPNYSSELNVNALELDDSALYLCASSLGGTTEAFFGQGTRLTVV.

The CDR3 is CASSQGTFPLHF. CDR3 sequence (DNA): TGCGCCAGCAGCCAAGGGACATTTCCCCTCCACTTT. J is TRBJ1-6 and V is TRBV4-1, with D possibly being TRBD1 (5 bases). Trimming removed 1 base at V and 13 bases at J, with 8 bases between. The CDR3 has 12 amino acids. The germline V gene has CDR1 MGHRA and CDR2 YSYEKL.

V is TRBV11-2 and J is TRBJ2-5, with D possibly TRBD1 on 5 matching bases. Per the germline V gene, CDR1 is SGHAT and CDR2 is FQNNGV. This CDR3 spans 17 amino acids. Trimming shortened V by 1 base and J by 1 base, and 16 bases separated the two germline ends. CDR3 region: CASSLVNYPDSQETQYF. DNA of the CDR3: TGTGCCAGCAGCTTAGTTAATTACCCAGACAGCCAAGAGACCCAGTACTTC.

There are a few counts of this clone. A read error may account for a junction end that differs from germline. CDR3 sequence: CASSLRSGRPIF. CDR3 bases: TGTGCCAGCAGCTTACGGAGCGGGAGGCCAATCTTC. The gene calls are TRBV7-8 and TRBJ2-1, with 9 bases fitting TRBD2. CDR1 is SGHVS and CDR2 is FQNEAQ in the germline V gene. The CDR3 covers 12 residues.

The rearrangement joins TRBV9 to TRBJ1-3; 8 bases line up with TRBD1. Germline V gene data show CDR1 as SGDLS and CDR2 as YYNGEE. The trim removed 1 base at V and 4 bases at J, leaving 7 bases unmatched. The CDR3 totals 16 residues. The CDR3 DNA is TGTGCCAGCAGCGTACAGGGGGCCTATTCAGGAAACACCATATATTTT. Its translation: CASSVQGAYSGNTIYF.